Listed here are 7 T cell receptor beta chains from one sample, sequenced in a study of hypomethylating agent response in myelodysplastic syndrome. Data came from immunoSEQ multiplex PCR; TCRdb stores just in-frame clones and leaves some out. The table shows under 5,500 clones, with approximately 82% occurring only once. The sequencing here drew on bone marrow, taken before or after starting hypomethylating agent treatment for myelodysplastic syndrome (not recorded which). The receptors come from a human donor with myelodysplastic syndrome.

This chain joins TRBV7-9 and TRBJ1-1, with TRBD1 matching 10 bases. V lost 4 bases, J lost 4 bases, and 6 bases stayed unmatched. This CDR3 spans 15 amino acids. Germline lookup yields CDR1 SEHNR and CDR2 FQNEAQ (reference sequence). The CDR3 bases are TGTGCCAGCAGCTCGACAGGGGGCGTGGGCACTGAAGCTTTCTTT. Its translation is CASSSTGGVGTEAFF.

This chain connects TRBV27 to TRBJ2-3, with TRBD2 matching 9 bases. Trimming removed 4 bases from V and 0 bases from J; junction bases left unmatched: 20. The germline gives CDR1 MNHEY, CDR2 SMNVEV (reference sequence). CDR3 length equals 21 residues. This CDR3 reads CASSYLLSKLAGDPSTDTQYF. DNA of the CDR3: TGTGCCAGCAGTTACCTTTTAAGTAAGTTAGCGGGAGACCCTAGCACAGATACGCAGTATTTT.

The V gene is TRBV28, the J gene TRBJ2-3; tentative D call: TRBD1 (5 bases). The CDR3 consists of 14 residues. V dropped 6 bases and J dropped 0 bases, with 10 bases sitting between them. Germline CDR1 reads MDHEN; CDR2 reads SYDVKM. The CDR3 loop is CASSARQSTDTQYF. CDR3 DNA sequence: TGTGCCAGCAGCGCCAGACAGAGCACAGATACGCAGTATTTT.

This chain links TRBV27 with TRBJ1-1; 8 nucleotides align to TRBD1. Germline V lookup: CDR1 MNHEY, CDR2 SMNVEV (reference sequence). The ends lost 6 bases at V and 0 bases at J; junction bases unmatched: 9. There are 16 residues in the CDR3. The CDR3 sequence is CASRYGTGFMNTEAFF. The CDR3 DNA reads TGTGCCAGCAGGTACGGGACAGGCTTCATGAACACTGAAGCTTTCTTT.

J is TRBJ2-7 and V is TRBV7-2; TRBD2 matches 8 bases. Germline V gene sequence: CDR1 SGHTA, CDR2 FQGNSA. V lost 3 bases to trimming and J lost 7 bases; unmatched junction nucleotides: 14. CDR3 size: 16 residues. As DNA, the CDR3 is TGTGCCAGCAGCTTTTCAAGCGGGAGTGTAGACGGAGAGCAGTACTTC. Translating it yields CASSFSSGSVDGEQYF.

In its sample, this clone was seen once. The CDR3 region is CASSQDRATSYNEQFF. CDR3 nucleotides: TGCGCCAGCAGCCAAGATAGGGCTACCTCCTACAATGAGCAGTTCTTC. The J gene is TRBJ2-1, the V gene TRBV4-3; D is ambiguous. This CDR3 comprises 16 residues. Trimming took off 0 bases at V and 0 bases at J, with 9 bases between the two ends. CDR1 and CDR2 from the germline V gene are LGHNA and YSLEER.

V is TRBV28 and J is TRBJ2-4, with a tentative D call TRBD2 (5 bases). Per the germline V gene, CDR1 is MDHEN and CDR2 is SYDVKM. This CDR3 is 15 amino acids long. V lost 6 bases, J lost 0 bases, and 12 bases lay in between. CDR3: CASSQSGLAKNIQYF. The CDR3 region has the DNA TGTGCCAGCAGCCAAAGCGGCTTAGCCAAAAACATTCAGTACTTC.